The 20 T cell receptor beta chains below all came from one sample that was sequenced in a study of T cell changes during pregnancy in multiple sclerosis. Profiled with immunoSEQ multiplex PCR; TCRdb holds only in-frame clones, not every one. The repertoire consists of 60,000 or so clones, with under 95% occurring once and the leading ten covering about 0.49%. The sample consisted of CD4+ T cells from peripheral blood mononuclear cells, taken after pregnancy. These receptor sequences come from a female donor in good health, enrolled as a control in a pregnancy study.

The chain uses TRBV5-5 and TRBJ1-1; D is uncertain. The ends were cut back, 0 bases at V and 1 base at J, with 10 bases in the middle. CDR1 is SGHKS and CDR2 is YYEKEE in the germline V gene (reference sequence). The CDR3 is 15 residues long. The CDR3 sequence: CASSLAITENTEAFF. The CDR3 DNA is TGTGCCAGCAGCTTGGCAATTACTGAGAACACTGAAGCTTTCTTT.

J is TRBJ1-2 and V is TRBV5-6; tentatively, D is TRBD1 (5 bases). Germline CDR1 and CDR2: SGHDT and YYEEEE. The CDR3 contains 13 residues. V was cut by 1 base and J by 5 bases, with 9 bases left in between. The CDR3 DNA follows: TGTGCCAGCAGCTTGAGATCAGGGTATGGCTACACCTTC. Protein: CASSLRSGYGYTF.

The chain carries TRBV30 and TRBJ1-5; 10 nucleotides match TRBD1. CDR3 length: 15 amino acids. Per the germline V gene, CDR1 is GTSNPN and CDR2 is SVGIG (reference sequence). V dropped 5 bases and J dropped 11; count of bases not matched to a gene: 15. CDR3 amino acids: CAWGTGTGVLETQHF. CDR3 coding DNA: TGTGCCTGGGGGACCGGGACAGGGGTATTAGAGACCCAGCATTTT. The complete variable domain, with remaining parts taken from reference TRBV30 and TRBJ1-5, reads SQTIHQWPATLVQPVGSPLSLECTVEGTSNPNLYWYRQAAGRGLQLLFYSVGIGQISSEVPQNLSASRPQDRQFILSSKKLLLSDSGFYLCAWGTGTGVLETQHFGDGTRLSIL.

The rearrangement uses TRBV6-5 and TRBJ2-7; perhaps TRBD2 as D (6 bases). Looked up from germline, CDR1 is MNHEY and CDR2 is SVGAGI. Trimming removed 5 bases from V and 0 bases from J, with 11 bases in between. CDR3 length: 14 residues. Here the CDR3 DNA reads TGTGCCAGCAGTCCCCGACTAGGCTCCTACGAGCAGTACTTC. This sequence encodes CASSPRLGSYEQYF.

The chain uses TRBV19 and TRBJ1-3; D may be TRBD1 (5 bases). Germline CDR1 is LNHDA and CDR2 is SQIVND (reference sequence). This CDR3 contains 14 residues. The V gene lost 9 bases and the J gene lost 2 bases, with 14 bases spanning the gap. The CDR3 reads CASEAGKPGNTIYF. CDR3 coding DNA: TGTGCCAGCGAAGCAGGGAAACCTGGAAACACCATATATTTT.

This chain uses TRBV4-3 with TRBJ2-2, with D possibly being TRBD1 (5 bases). From germline, CDR1 is LGHNA and CDR2 YSLEER. CDR3 size: 16 residues. Trimming shortened V by 4 bases and J by 4 bases, and 16 bases separated the two germline ends. The CDR3 spells CASSRTVGRGTGELFF. The CDR3 region has the DNA TGCGCCAGCAGCCGCACGGTGGGGCGAGGCACCGGGGAGCTGTTTTTT.

The rearrangement links TRBV27 to TRBJ1-1; 10 bases line up with TRBD1. The length of the CDR3 is 17 residues. Trimming cost V 7 bases and J 0 bases; bases outside gene matches: 11. The germline V gene encodes CDR1 MNHEY and CDR2 SMNVEV (reference sequence). The CDR3 DNA reads TGTGCCAGCAAAGAGGGACAGGGGAGATTCATGAACACTGAAGCTTTCTTT. Its protein is CASKEGQGRFMNTEAFF.

The V gene is TRBV29-1, the J gene TRBJ1-4; 7 bases align to TRBD1. Germline loops: CDR1 SQVTM, CDR2 ANQGSEA. V lost 4 bases and J lost 7; bases outside the gene matches: 6. This CDR3 has 13 amino acids. The CDR3 sequence is CSVGAGGGEKLFF. CDR3 DNA: TGCAGCGTTGGCGCAGGGGGAGGTGAAAAACTGTTTTTT.

V gene TRBV5-1 combines with J gene TRBJ1-2; 9 positions agree with TRBD1. Germline V gene lookup returns CDR1 SGHRS and CDR2 YFSETQ. The junction had 11 bases not matched to a gene; V was cut back by 0 bases and J by 2 bases. This CDR3 spans 18 amino acids. The CDR3 DNA sequence: TGCGCCAGCAGCTTGGGGGGACAGGGCCTTACGAGGAACTATGGCTACACCTTC. As protein: CASSLGGQGLTRNYGYTF.

This chain links TRBV7-2 with TRBJ1-3; 9 positions agree with TRBD1. The J segment lost 2 bases and the V segment lost 5 bases, leaving 4 bases of the junction unmatched. The V gene's germline CDR1 is SGHTA and CDR2 FQGNSA. There are 15 residues in the CDR3. The CDR3 DNA reads TGTGCCAGCAGCGTAAGGACAGGGGCTGGAAACACCATATATTTT. Translation gives CASSVRTGAGNTIYF.

The chain employs TRBV30 and TRBJ1-2; TRBD1 agrees at 9 bases. The V gene's germline CDR1 is GTSNPN and CDR2 SVGIG (reference sequence). This CDR3 is built from 13 residues. Germline trimming cut 0 bases from V and 12 bases from J; bases unmatched to any gene: 8. CDR3 loop: CAWSVVDRGNHTF. Written as DNA, the CDR3 is TGTGCCTGGAGTGTGGTGGACAGGGGAAATCACACCTTC.

The rearrangement links TRBV19 to TRBJ2-2; TRBD2 is a possible D gene (6 bases). The CDR3 is made up of 16 amino acids. CDR1 and CDR2 from the germline V gene are LNHDA and SQIVND (reference sequence). V lost 10 bases to trimming and J lost 5 bases, with 23 bases between them. The CDR3, as DNA: TGTGCCACCCGGGACTTTCTAACTTTGGGTACCGGGGAGCTGTTTTTT. Encoded protein: CATRDFLTLGTGELFF.

The CDR3 loop reads CAWGATEAFF. CDR3 nucleotide sequence: TGTGCCTGGGGGGCCACTGAAGCTTTCTTT. The rearrangement links TRBV30 to TRBJ1-1; TRBD1 might be the D (5 bases). V was shortened by 5 bases and J by 4 bases, with 5 bases between the two germline ends. CDR1 is GTSNPN and CDR2 is SVGIG in the germline V gene (reference sequence). The CDR3 length is 10 residues.

This clone was detected once. The junction does not match germline at one end; this may be a read error. The V call is TRBV5-1, the J call TRBJ1-5; TRBD1 matches at 7 bases. This CDR3 region has 15 residues. Germline V gene lookup returns CDR1 SGHRS and CDR2 YFSETQ. The CDR3 protein is CASSTGTDQYQAQHF. CDR3 nucleotide sequence: TGCGCCAGCAGCACCGGGACAGATCAGTATCAGGCCCAGCATTTT.

The V and J genes are TRBV11-3 and TRBJ1-1; D perhaps matches TRBD1 (6 bases). The CDR3 sequence is 13 residues long. Germline lookup yields CDR1 SGHNT and CDR2 YENEEA. The V end was cut by 5 bases, the J end by 6 bases, with 13 bases between. The CDR3 coding sequence is TGTGCCAGCAGCCGGGGGGCCGGGCCTGAAGCTTTCTTT. Residues: CASSRGAGPEAFF.

This clone has more than one count but fewer than ten. This chain connects TRBV5-1 to TRBJ1-4, with TRBD1 matching over 7 bases. The ends lost 6 bases at V and 7 bases at J; junction bases unmatched: 12. There are 15 residues in the CDR3. Germline loops: CDR1 SGHRS, CDR2 YFSETQ. CDR3: CASNFGGQAFEKLFF. In nucleotides, the CDR3 is TGCGCCAGCAACTTCGGCGGACAGGCGTTTGAAAAACTGTTTTTT.

The chain has TRBV4-2 and TRBJ1-1; unclear D gene. The V end was cut by 3 bases, the J end by 1 base, with 12 bases between. The CDR3 length is 15 residues. The germline gives CDR1 LGHNA, CDR2 YNFKEQ. CDR3 nucleotides: TGTGCCAGCAGCCATTTGGAGACGGCGAACACTGAAGCTTTCTTT. Translating it yields CASSHLETANTEAFF.

The rearrangement links TRBV5-5 to TRBJ2-2; 7 positions match TRBD1. This CDR3 comprises 15 residues. Germline V gene sequence: CDR1 SGHKS, CDR2 YYEKEE (reference sequence). With 3 bases clipped from V and 5 bases from J, the junction kept 7 bases outside the gene matches. CDR3 coding DNA: TGTGCCAGCAGCTCATACAGGGGTCGTACCGGGGAGCTGTTTTTT. Translated: CASSSYRGRTGELFF.

J is TRBJ2-2 and V is TRBV7-9, with D perhaps matching TRBD1 (6 bases). The V gene's germline CDR1 is SEHNR and CDR2 FQNEAQ (reference sequence). CDR3 length: 14 amino acids. Trimming shortened V by 4 bases and J by 5 bases, and 11 bases separated the two germline ends. CDR3 residues: CASSSSGATGELFF. CDR3 nucleotides: TGTGCCAGCAGCTCGTCAGGGGCAACCGGGGAGCTGTTTTTT.

V and J are TRBV6-1 and TRBJ1-1; the D is unclear. The V gene lost 7 bases and the J gene lost 1 base, with 16 bases spanning the gap. Germline assignment: CDR1 MNHNS and CDR2 SASEGT. The CDR3 has 15 residues. The CDR3 loop is CASKNTDTSNTEAFF. The CDR3 coding sequence is TGTGCCAGCAAAAATACCGATACTTCGAACACTGAAGCTTTCTTT.